The T cell receptor beta chain under discussion was sequenced for a study of glioma-infiltrating T cells. Whole-study findings and limits: Very few CDR3 sequences were shared between tissue and blood. Tissue-blood divergence was below expectation in non-neoplastic patients, above in gliomas.

CDR1 is SQVTM and CDR2 is ANQGSEA in the germline V gene. The CDR3 consists of 13 residues. This clonotype was seen at least ten times. Its antigen is unidentified. Germline and junction disagree at one end, which may indicate a read error. The iRepertoire nested amplicon-rescue multiplex PCR amplified TCR alpha and beta CDR3s from RNA. One-step reverse transcription and amplification started from approximately 100-400 ng of tissue mRNA or PBMC total RNA. TCRdb recomputed calls from the multiplex PCR reads with MiXCR, one row per CDR3 protein. The table shows about 200,000 distinct CDR3 sequences, with over 25% occurring only once.

This sequence was found in a human donor with low-grade glioma or glioblastoma, undergoing nonglioma brain surgery, or in good health (not recorded which). The chain combines TRBV29-1 with TRBJ1-5, with 10 bases identical to TRBD1. The sample taken for sequencing was glioma tissue, nonneoplastic brain tissue, or PBMCs (not recorded which). The CDR3 loop reads CSVKTGGNQPQHF. CDR3 coding DNA: TGCAGCGTCAAGACAGGGGGCAACCAGCCCCAGCATTTT.